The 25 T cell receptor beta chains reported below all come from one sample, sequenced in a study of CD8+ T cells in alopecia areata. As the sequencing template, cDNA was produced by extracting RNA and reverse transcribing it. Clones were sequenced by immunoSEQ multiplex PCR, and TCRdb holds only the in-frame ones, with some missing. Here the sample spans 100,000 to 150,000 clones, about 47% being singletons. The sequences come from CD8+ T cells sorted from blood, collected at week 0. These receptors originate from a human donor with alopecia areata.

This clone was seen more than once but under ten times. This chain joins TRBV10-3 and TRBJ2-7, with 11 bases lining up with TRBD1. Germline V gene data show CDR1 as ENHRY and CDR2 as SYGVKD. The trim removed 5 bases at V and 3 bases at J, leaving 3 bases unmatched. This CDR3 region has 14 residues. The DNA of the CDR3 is TGTGCCATCAGTCCCGGGACAGGGGGCTACGAGCAGTACTTC. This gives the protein CAISPGTGGYEQYF.

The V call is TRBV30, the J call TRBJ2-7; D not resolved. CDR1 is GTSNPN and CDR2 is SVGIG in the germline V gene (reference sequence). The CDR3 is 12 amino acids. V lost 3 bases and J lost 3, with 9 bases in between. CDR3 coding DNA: TGTGCCTGGAGCTTTGACGACTACGAGCAGTACTTC. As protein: CAWSFDDYEQYF.

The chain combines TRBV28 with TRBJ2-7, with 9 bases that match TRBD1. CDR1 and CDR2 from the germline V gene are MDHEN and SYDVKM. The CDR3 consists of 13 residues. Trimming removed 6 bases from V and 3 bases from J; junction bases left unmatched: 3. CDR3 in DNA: TGTGCCAGCAGCCAGGACAGGGGCTACGAGCAGTACTTC. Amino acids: CASSQDRGYEQYF.

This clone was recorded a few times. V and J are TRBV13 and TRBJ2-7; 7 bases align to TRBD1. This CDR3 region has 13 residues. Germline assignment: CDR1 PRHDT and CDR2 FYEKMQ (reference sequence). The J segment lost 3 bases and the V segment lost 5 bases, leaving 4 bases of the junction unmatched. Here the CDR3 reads CASSPRQGYEQYF. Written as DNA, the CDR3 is TGTGCCAGCAGCCCGCGACAGGGCTACGAGCAGTACTTC.

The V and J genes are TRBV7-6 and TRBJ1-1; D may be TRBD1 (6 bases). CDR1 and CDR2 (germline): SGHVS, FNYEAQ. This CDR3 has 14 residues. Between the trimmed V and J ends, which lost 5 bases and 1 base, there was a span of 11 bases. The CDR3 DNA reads TGTGCCAGCAGCCATATGGGACAGAACACTGAAGCTTTCTTT. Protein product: CASSHMGQNTEAFF.

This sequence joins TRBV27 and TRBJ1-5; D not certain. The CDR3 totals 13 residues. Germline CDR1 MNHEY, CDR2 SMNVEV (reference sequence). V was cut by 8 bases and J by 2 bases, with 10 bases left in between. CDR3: CASALLRNQPQHF. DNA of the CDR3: TGTGCCAGCGCCCTACTACGCAATCAGCCCCAGCATTTT.

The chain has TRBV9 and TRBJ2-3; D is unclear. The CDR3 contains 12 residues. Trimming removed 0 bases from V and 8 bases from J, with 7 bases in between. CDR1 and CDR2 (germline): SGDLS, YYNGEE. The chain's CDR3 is CASSVGSSTQYF. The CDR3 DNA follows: TGTGCCAGCAGCGTAGGGTCAAGTACGCAGTATTTT.

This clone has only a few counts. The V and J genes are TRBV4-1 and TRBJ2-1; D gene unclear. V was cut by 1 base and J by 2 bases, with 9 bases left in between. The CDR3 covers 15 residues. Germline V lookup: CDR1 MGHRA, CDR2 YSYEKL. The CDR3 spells CASSQGEDPYNEQFF. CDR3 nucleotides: TGCGCCAGCAGCCAAGGTGAGGATCCCTACAATGAGCAGTTCTTC.

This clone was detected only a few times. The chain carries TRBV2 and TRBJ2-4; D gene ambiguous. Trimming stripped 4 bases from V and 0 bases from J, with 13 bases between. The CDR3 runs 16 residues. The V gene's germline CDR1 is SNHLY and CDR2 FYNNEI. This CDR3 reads CASSGSTELAKNIQYF. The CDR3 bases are TGTGCCAGCAGTGGTTCTACAGAACTAGCCAAAAACATTCAGTACTTC.

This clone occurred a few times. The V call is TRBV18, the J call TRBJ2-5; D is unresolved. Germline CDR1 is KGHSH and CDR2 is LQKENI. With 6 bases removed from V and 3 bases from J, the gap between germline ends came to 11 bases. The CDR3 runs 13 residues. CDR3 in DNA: TGTGCCAGCTCTCGGCCACTGGAAGAGACCCAGTACTTC. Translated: CASSRPLEETQYF.

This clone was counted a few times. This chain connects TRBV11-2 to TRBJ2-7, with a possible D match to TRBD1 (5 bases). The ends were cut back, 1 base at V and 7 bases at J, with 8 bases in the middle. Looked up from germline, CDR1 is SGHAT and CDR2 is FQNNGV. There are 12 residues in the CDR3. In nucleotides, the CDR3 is TGTGCCAGCAGCTTAGGGGGCTGGGAGCAGTACTTC. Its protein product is CASSLGGWEQYF. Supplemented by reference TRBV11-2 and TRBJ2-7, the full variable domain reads EAGVAQSPRYKIIEKRQSVAFWCNPISGHATLYWYQQILGQGPKLLIQFQNNGVVDDSQLPKDRFSAERLKGVDSTLKIQPAKLEDSAVYLCASSLGGWEQYFGPGTRLTVT.

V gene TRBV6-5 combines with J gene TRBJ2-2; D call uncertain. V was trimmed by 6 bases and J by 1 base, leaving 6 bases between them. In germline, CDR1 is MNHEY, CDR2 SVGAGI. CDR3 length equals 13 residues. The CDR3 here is CASSPMNTGELFF. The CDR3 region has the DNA TGTGCCAGCAGCCCAATGAACACCGGGGAGCTGTTTTTT.

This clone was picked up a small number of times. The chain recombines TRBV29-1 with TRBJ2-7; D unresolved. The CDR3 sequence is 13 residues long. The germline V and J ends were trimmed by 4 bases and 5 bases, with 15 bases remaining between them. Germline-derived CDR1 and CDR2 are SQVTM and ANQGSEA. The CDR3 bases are TGCAGCGTTGTAACTCCGGATAGCCACGAGCAGTACTTC. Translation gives CSVVTPDSHEQYF.

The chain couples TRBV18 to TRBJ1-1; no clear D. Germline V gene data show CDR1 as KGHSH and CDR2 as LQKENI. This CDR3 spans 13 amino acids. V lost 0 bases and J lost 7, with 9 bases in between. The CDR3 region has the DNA TGTGCCAGCTCACCACCCATACAGATTGAAGCTTTCTTT. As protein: CASSPPIQIEAFF.

CDR3 bases: TGTGCCAGCAGCTCTAGGGTGAACACTGAAGCTTTCTTT. It is translated as CASSSRVNTEAFF. J is TRBJ1-1 and V is TRBV27; D is undetermined. With 6 bases removed from V and 0 bases from J, the gap between germline ends came to 8 bases. The length of the CDR3 is 13 residues. Germline-derived CDR1 and CDR2 are MNHEY and SMNVEV (reference sequence).

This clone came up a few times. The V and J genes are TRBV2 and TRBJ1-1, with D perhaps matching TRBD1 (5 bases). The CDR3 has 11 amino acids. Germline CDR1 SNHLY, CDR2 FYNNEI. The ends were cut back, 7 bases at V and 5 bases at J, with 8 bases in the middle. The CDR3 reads CASTGGTEAFF. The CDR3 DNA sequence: TGTGCCAGCACCGGGGGGACTGAAGCTTTCTTT.

DNA of the CDR3: TGTGCCAGCAGCCCCCAGAAGTTCTCTGGAAACACCATATATTTT. It codes for CASSPQKFSGNTIYF. The chain joins TRBV13 to TRBJ1-3; D call uncertain. Germline V lookup: CDR1 PRHDT, CDR2 FYEKMQ (reference sequence). Trimming cost V 5 bases and J 0 bases, with 11 bases left between them. The CDR3 covers 15 residues. The whole variable domain, filled in from reference TRBV13 and TRBJ1-3, reads AAGVIQSPRHLIKEKRETATLKCYPIPRHDTVYWYQQGPGQDPQFLISFYEKMQSDKGSIPDRFSAQQFSDYHSELNMSSLELGDSALYFCASSPQKFSGNTIYFGEGSWLTVV.

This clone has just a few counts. The CDR3 DNA is TGTGCCAGCAGTGAACGGACAGACCACTCGTACTTC. Translating it yields CASSERTDHSYF. V and J are TRBV6-1 and TRBJ2-7; weak D call: TRBD1 (6 bases). Germline V gene sequence: CDR1 MNHNS, CDR2 SASEGT. V dropped 2 bases and J dropped 12 bases, with 14 bases sitting between them. CDR3 length: 12 amino acids.

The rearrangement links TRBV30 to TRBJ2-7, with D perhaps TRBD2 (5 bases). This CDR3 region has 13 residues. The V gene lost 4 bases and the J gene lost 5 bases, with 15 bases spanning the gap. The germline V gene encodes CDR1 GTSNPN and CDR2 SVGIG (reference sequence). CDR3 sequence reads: CAWMARGAHEQYF. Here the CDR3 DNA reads TGTGCCTGGATGGCACGGGGTGCCCACGAGCAGTACTTC.

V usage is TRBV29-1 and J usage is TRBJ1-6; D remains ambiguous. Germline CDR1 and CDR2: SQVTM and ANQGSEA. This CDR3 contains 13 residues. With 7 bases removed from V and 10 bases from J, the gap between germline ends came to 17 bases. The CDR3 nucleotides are TGCAGCGAATTGAGCAGGCGGTCGTCACCCCTCCACTTT. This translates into CSELSRRSSPLHF.

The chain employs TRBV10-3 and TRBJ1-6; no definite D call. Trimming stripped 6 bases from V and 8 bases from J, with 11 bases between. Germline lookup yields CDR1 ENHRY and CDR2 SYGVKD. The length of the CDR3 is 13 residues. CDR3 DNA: TGTGCCATCAGGGCCGGGTTTGATTCACCCCTCCACTTT. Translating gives CAIRAGFDSPLHF.

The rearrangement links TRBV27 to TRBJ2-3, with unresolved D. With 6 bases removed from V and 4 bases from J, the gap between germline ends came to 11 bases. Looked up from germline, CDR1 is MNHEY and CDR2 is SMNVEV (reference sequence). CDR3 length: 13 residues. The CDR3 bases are TGTGCCAGCAGCAATCTTAGGGCAGATACGCAGTATTTT. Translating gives CASSNLRADTQYF.

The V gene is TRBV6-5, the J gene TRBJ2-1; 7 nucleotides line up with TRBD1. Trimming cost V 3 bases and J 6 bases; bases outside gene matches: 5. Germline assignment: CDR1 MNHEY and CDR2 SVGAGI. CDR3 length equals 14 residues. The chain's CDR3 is CASSYSGGLNEQFF. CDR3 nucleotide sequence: TGTGCCAGCAGTTATTCAGGGGGTCTCAATGAGCAGTTCTTC.

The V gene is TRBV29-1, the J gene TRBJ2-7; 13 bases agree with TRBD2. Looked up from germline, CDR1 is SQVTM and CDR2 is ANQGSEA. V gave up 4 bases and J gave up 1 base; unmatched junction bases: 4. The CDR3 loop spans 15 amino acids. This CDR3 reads CSVAGGLAGSYEQYF. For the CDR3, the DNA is TGCAGCGTTGCGGGGGGACTAGCGGGGTCCTACGAGCAGTACTTC.

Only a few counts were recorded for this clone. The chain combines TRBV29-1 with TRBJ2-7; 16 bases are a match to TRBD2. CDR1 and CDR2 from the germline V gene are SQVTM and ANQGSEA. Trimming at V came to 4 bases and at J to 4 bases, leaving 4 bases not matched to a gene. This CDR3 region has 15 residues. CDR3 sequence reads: CSVAGTSGGAYEQYF. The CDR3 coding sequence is TGCAGCGTTGCCGGGACTAGCGGGGGGGCTTACGAGCAGTACTTC.